A single sample gave rise to the 29 T cell receptor beta chains below, sequenced in a study of T cells expressing NK-cell markers. TCRdb re-called the 5' RACE reads and catalogs CDR3 proteins one per entry, DNA excluded. This sample's table reports about 190,000 distinct CDR3 sequences. Sequencing was done on a sample of blood T cells: a sorted CD56 or NKG2C T cell subset, CD4+ or CD8+ T cells, or bulk PBMC T cells (not recorded which). The source of these receptors is a man aged 18-70 years in good health.

V gene TRBV7-9 combines with J gene TRBJ1-5. CDR3 length: 14 residues. Germline V gene lookup returns CDR1 SEHNR and CDR2 FQNEAQ (reference sequence). CDR3 protein: CASSRGQQDQPQHF.

The CDR3 is CASSSPRTSGGARETQYF. This chain links TRBV9 with TRBJ2-5; TCRdb names TRBD2, which stays unverified in the absence of DNA. The germline V gene encodes CDR1 SGDLS and CDR2 YYNGEE. The CDR3 runs 18 residues.

This clonotype shows up as medium-sized (0.01 to 0.1%) by frequency. This chain links TRBV5-6 with TRBJ2-1; TCRdb returns TRBD1, unconfirmable since there is no DNA. CDR3 size: 14 residues. Germline CDR1 SGHDT, CDR2 YYEEEE. The CDR3 here is CASSPGTGNNEQFF.

CDR3 loop: CAISDPRDRGGPSGYTF. V gene TRBV10-3 combines with J gene TRBJ1-2; TCRdb gives TRBD1 as the D gene, but with no DNA this cannot be confirmed. Per the germline V gene, CDR1 is ENHRY and CDR2 is SYGVKD. The CDR3 loop spans 17 amino acids.

The CDR3 here is CASSLVATGDSNQPQHF. The chain is built from TRBV5-1 and TRBJ1-5; absent DNA, TCRdb's TRBD1 call cannot be checked. The CDR3 is 17 residues long. Germline-derived CDR1 and CDR2 are SGHRS and YFSETQ.

V is TRBV7-8 and J is TRBJ2-1; TCRdb reports TRBD2, a call that lacks DNA to check it against. CDR3 length equals 17 residues. Germline loops: CDR1 SGHVS, CDR2 FQNEAQ. The CDR3 region is CASSLGLAGGPFDEQFF.

The rearrangement uses TRBV15 and TRBJ2-5; TCRdb proposes TRBD2, but this gene call is untestable without DNA. Per the germline V gene, CDR1 is LNHNV and CDR2 is YYDKDF (reference sequence). CDR3 size: 14 residues. The CDR3 protein is CATELADYQETQYF.

The chain employs TRBV6-1 and TRBJ2-5. The CDR3 length is 13 residues. Germline CDR1 and CDR2: MNHNS and SASEGT. The CDR3 spells CASSLLKTETQYF.

The V and J genes are TRBV11-2 and TRBJ2-1; TCRdb names TRBD2, which stays unverified in the absence of DNA. The CDR3 has 17 amino acids. The germline gives CDR1 SGHAT, CDR2 FQNNGV. The CDR3 reads CASSLVGEGRSYNEQFF.

The V call is TRBV28, the J call TRBJ2-5; as DNA is missing, the TRBD1 call by TCRdb cannot be tested. Germline CDR1 is MDHEN and CDR2 is SYDVKM. The CDR3 has 12 amino acids. CDR3: CASRGVRETQYF.

The J gene is TRBJ1-5, the V gene TRBV4-1. This CDR3 contains 17 residues. CDR1 and CDR2 from the germline V gene are MGHRA and YSYEKL. The CDR3 region is CASSQDTTIVGNQPQHF.

The chain combines TRBV9 with TRBJ2-1; lacking DNA, the TRBD1 call made by TCRdb goes unchecked. Per germline, CDR1 SGDLS and CDR2 YYNGEE. The CDR3 runs to 17 residues. CDR3 region: CASSVADAGGPWNEQFF.

The chain combines TRBV19 with TRBJ2-1; TCRdb's D call, TRBD2, is unchecked because there is no DNA. The CDR3 runs to 14 residues. Germline values: CDR1 LNHDA, CDR2 SQIVND (reference sequence). The CDR3 sequence is CASSPALTYNEQFF.

The CDR3 loop is CASTSWGTGDTQYF. The rearrangement uses TRBV27 and TRBJ2-3; TCRdb designates TRBD1, a call that cannot be tested without DNA. Per the germline V gene, CDR1 is MNHEY and CDR2 is SMNVEV (reference sequence). The CDR3 is 14 residues long.

This clonotype registers medium-sized by frequency. J is TRBJ2-7 and V is TRBV2. The germline V gene encodes CDR1 SNHLY and CDR2 FYNNEI. The CDR3 length is 15 residues. CDR3 loop: CASSEALGSSYEQYF.

The rearrangement joins TRBV9 to TRBJ2-3; no DNA is available, so the TRBD1 call from TCRdb remains unchecked. CDR3 length equals 13 residues. Per the germline V gene, CDR1 is SGDLS and CDR2 is YYNGEE. The CDR3 protein is CASSPFLGDTQYF.

The V and J genes are TRBV27 and TRBJ2-2; the TRBD1 assignment by TCRdb is unverifiable without DNA. The germline V gene has CDR1 MNHEY and CDR2 SMNVEV (reference sequence). CDR3 length: 14 amino acids. The CDR3 region is CASSLTGWAGELFF.

CDR3 sequence reads: CASSLAQGLADTGELFF. The chain recombines TRBV7-6 with TRBJ2-2. Germline CDR1 and CDR2: SGHVS and FNYEAQ. The CDR3 has 17 amino acids.

The J gene is TRBJ1-4, the V gene TRBV19. The CDR3 loop spans 14 amino acids. Per the germline V gene, CDR1 is LNHDA and CDR2 is SQIVND (reference sequence). The CDR3 is CASSLLGANEKLFF.

The chain uses TRBV19 and TRBJ1-4. Looked up from germline, CDR1 is LNHDA and CDR2 is SQIVND (reference sequence). The CDR3 is 13 residues long. CDR3 sequence reads: CASSMKQTEKLFF.

The CDR3 is CASSLALGSNEQFF. The chain couples TRBV5-1 to TRBJ2-1; TCRdb indicates TRBD2, and absent DNA this call remains unverified. The CDR3 totals 14 residues. Germline V gives CDR1 SGHRS, CDR2 YFSETQ.

V gene TRBV29-1 combines with J gene TRBJ2-3; the TRBD2 assignment by TCRdb is unverifiable without DNA. There are 18 residues in the CDR3. Germline lookup yields CDR1 SQVTM and CDR2 ANQGSEA. This CDR3 is CSVEIVGLAGESTDTQYF.

This chain links TRBV6-5 with TRBJ1-5. The germline gives CDR1 MNHEY, CDR2 SVGAGI. This CDR3 is built from 13 residues. CDR3 residues: CASSYEGSQPQHF.

V is TRBV13 and J is TRBJ2-2; TCRdb calls TRBD1, which cannot be checked without DNA. This CDR3 is 18 amino acids long. Germline V CDR1 and CDR2: PRHDT, FYEKMQ (reference sequence). This CDR3 reads CASSEPTGAVENTGELFF.

This chain connects TRBV6-4 to TRBJ2-3; no DNA is available, so the TRBD2 call from TCRdb remains unchecked. Germline V gene data show CDR1 as MRHNA and CDR2 as SNTAGT. The CDR3 totals 16 residues. The CDR3 sequence: CASSPESGGGTDTQYF.

The chain combines TRBV24-1 with TRBJ1-1; TCRdb's D call of TRBD1 is untestable without DNA. The CDR3 spans 13 residues. Germline V gene sequence: CDR1 KGHDR, CDR2 SFDVKD. The CDR3 loop is CATSDGAMTEAFF.

The V and J genes are TRBV21-1 and TRBJ2-1; as DNA is missing, the TRBD1 call by TCRdb cannot be tested. TRBV21-1 is a pseudogene segment. This CDR3 has 16 residues. The CDR3 loop reads CASSTPPGGVVNEQFF.

The chain couples TRBV3-1 to TRBJ2-6; the TRBD1 assignment by TCRdb is unverifiable without DNA. CDR1 LGHDT and CDR2 YNNKEL come from the germline V gene (reference sequence). This CDR3 spans 16 amino acids. The CDR3 here is CASSQGGGTGANVLTF.

The CDR3 loop is CASSWATEAFF. V is TRBV6-4 and J is TRBJ1-1. Germline CDR1 MRHNA, CDR2 SNTAGT. The CDR3 has 11 residues.